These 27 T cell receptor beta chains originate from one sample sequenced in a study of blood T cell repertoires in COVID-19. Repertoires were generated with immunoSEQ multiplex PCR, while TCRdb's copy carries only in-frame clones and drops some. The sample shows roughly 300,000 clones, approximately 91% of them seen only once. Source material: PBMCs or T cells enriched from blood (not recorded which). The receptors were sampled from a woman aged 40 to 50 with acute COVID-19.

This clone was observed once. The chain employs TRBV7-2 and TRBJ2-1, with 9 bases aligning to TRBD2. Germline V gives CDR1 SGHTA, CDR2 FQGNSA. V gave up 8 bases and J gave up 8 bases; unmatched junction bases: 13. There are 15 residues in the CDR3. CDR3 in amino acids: CASLEVAGVEDEQFF. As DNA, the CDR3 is TGTGCCAGCTTAGAAGTAGCGGGAGTAGAGGATGAGCAGTTCTTC.

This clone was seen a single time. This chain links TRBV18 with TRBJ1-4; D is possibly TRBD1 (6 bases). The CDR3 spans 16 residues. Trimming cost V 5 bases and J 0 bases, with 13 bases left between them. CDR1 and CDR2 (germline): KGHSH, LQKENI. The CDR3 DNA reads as TGTGCCAGCTCATTCCGACAGGCTGCAACTAATGAAAAACTGTTTTTT. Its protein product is CASSFRQAATNEKLFF. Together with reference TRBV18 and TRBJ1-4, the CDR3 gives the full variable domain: NAGVMQNPRHLVRRRGQEARLRCSPMKGHSHVYWYRQLPEEGLKFMVYLQKENIIDESGMPKERFSAEFPKEGPSILRIQQVVRGDSAAYFCASSFRQAATNEKLFFGSGTQLSVL.

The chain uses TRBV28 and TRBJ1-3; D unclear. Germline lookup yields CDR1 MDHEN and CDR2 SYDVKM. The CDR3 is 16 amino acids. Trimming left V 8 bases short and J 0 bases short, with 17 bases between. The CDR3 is CASARWGVSSGNTIYF. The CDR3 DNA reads TGTGCCAGCGCCCGGTGGGGAGTTAGCTCTGGAAACACCATATATTTT.

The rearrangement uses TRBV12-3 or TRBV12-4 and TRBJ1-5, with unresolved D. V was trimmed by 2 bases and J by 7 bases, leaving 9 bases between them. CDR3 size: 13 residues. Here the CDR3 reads CASSLRGEQPQHF. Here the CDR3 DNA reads TGTGCCAGCAGTTTACGGGGTGAGCAGCCCCAGCATTTT.

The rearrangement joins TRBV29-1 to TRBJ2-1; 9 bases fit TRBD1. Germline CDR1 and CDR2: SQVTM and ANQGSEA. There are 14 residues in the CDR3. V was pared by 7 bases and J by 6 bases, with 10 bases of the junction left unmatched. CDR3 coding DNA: TGCAGCGCTCGGGACAGGGAAATGGTCAATGAGCAGTTCTTC. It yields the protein CSARDREMVNEQFF.

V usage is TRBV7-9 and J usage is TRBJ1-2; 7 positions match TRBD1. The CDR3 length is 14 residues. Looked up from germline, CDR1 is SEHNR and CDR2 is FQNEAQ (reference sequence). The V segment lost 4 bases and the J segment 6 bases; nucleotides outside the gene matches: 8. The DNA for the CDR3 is TGTGCCAGCAGCTATACTACAGGGGAAGATGGCTACACCTTC. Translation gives CASSYTTGEDGYTF.

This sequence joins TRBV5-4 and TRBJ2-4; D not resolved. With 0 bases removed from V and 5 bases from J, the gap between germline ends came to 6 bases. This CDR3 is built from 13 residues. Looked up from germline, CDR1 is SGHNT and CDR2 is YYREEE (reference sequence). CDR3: CASSLATENIQYF. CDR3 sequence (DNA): TGTGCCAGCAGCTTGGCCACAGAAAACATTCAGTACTTC. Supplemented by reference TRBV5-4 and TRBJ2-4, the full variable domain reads ETGVTQSPTHLIKTRGQQVTLRCSSQSGHNTVSWYQQALGQGPQFIFQYYREEENGRGNFPPRFSGLQFPNYSSELNVNALELDDSALYLCASSLATENIQYFGAGTRLSVL.

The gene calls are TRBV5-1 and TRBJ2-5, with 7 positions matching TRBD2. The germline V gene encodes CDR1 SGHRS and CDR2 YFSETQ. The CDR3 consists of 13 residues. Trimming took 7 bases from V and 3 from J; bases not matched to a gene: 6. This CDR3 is CASAGRVKETQYF. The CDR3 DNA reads TGCGCCAGCGCAGGGAGGGTAAAAGAGACCCAGTACTTC.

In nucleotides, the CDR3 is TGCGCCAGCAGCCAACAGGGGGCCTTGGCTAATGAAAAACTGTTTTTT. It encodes CASSQQGALANEKLFF. The chain couples TRBV4-1 to TRBJ1-4; TRBD1 aligns across 8 bases. The CDR3 length is 16 residues. Germline CDR1 reads MGHRA; CDR2 reads YSYEKL. Trimming at V came to 2 bases and at J to 3 bases, leaving 5 bases not matched to a gene.

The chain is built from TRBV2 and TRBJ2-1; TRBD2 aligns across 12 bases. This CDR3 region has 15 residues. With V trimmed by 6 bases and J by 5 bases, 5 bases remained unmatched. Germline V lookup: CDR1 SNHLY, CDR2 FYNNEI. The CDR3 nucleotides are TGTGCCAGCAGGAACAGGACTAGCGGGGACAATGAGCAGTTCTTC. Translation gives CASRNRTSGDNEQFF.

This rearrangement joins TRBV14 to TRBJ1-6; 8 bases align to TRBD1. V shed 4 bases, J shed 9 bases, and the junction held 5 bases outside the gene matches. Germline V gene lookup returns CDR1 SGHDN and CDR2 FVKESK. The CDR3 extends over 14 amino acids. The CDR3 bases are TGTGCCAGCAGCCGGGACAGGCGGTTTTCACCCCTCCACTTT. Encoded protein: CASSRDRRFSPLHF.

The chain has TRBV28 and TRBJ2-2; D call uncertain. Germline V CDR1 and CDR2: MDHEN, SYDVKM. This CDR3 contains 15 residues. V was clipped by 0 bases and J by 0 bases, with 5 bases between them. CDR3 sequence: CASSLWAANTGELFF. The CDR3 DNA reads TGTGCCAGCAGTTTATGGGCGGCGAACACCGGGGAGCTGTTTTTT. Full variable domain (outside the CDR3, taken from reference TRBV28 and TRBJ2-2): DVKVTQSSRYLVKRTGEKVFLECVQDMDHENMFWYRQDPGLGLRLIYFSYDVKMKEKGDIPEGYSVSREKKERFSLILESASTNQTSMYLCASSLWAANTGELFFGEGSRLTVL.

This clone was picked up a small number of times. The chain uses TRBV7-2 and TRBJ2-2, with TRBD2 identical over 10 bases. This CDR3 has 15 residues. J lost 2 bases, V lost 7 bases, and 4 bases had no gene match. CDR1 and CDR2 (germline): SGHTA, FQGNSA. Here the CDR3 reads CASTVAGGNTGELFF. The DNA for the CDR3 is TGTGCCAGCACGGTAGCGGGAGGTAACACCGGGGAGCTGTTTTTT.

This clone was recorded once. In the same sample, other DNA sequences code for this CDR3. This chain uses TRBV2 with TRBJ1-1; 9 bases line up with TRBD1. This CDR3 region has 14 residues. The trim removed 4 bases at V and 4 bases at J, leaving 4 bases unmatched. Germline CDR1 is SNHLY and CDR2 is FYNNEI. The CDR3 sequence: CASSVRQGGTEAFF. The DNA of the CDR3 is TGTGCCAGCAGTGTTAGACAGGGGGGCACTGAAGCTTTCTTT. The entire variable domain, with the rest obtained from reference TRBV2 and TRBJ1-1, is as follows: EPEVTQTPSHQVTQMGQEVILRCVPISNHLYFYWYRQILGQKVEFLVSFYNNEISEKSEIFDDQFSVERPDGSNFTLKIRSTKLEDSAMYFCASSVRQGGTEAFFGQGTRLTVV.

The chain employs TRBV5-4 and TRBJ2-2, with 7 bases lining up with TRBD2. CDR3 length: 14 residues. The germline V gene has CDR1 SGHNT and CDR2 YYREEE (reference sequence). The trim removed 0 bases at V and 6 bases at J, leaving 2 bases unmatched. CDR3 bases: TGTGCCAGCAGCTTGGCGGGAGGCTCCGGGGAGCTGTTTTTT. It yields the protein CASSLAGGSGELFF.

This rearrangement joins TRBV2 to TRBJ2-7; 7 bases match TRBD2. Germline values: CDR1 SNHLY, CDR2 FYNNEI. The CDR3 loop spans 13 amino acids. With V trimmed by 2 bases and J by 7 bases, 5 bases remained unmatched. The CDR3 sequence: CASSELADFEQYF. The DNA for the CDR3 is TGTGCCAGCAGTGAACTAGCGGATTTTGAGCAGTACTTC.

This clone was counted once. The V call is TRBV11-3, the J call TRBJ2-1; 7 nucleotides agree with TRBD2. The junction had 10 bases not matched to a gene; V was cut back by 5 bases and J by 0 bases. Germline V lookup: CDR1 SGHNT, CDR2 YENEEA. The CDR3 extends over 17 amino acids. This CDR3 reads CASSPFPPGGSYNEQFF. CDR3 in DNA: TGTGCCAGCAGCCCCTTTCCCCCGGGGGGCTCCTACAATGAGCAGTTCTTC.

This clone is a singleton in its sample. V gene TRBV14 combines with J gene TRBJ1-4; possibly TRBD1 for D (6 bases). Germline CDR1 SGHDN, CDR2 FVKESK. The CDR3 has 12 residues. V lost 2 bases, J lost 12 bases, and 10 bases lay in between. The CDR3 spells CASSQKNRELFF. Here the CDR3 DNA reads TGTGCCAGCAGCCAAAAAAACAGGGAACTGTTTTTT.

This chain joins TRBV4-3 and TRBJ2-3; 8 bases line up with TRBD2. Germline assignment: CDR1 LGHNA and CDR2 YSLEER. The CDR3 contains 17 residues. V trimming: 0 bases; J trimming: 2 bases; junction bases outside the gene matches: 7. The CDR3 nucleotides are TGCGCCAGCAGCCAAGATTGGAGCGGGGGTTACACAGATACGCAGTATTTT. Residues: CASSQDWSGGYTDTQYF.

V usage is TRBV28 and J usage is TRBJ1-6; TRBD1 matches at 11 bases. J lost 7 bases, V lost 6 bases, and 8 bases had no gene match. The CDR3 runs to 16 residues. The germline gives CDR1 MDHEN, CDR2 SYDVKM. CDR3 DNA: TGTGCCAGCAGAAAACGCCGGGACAGGGGGAATTCACCCCTCCACTTT. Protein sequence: CASRKRRDRGNSPLHF. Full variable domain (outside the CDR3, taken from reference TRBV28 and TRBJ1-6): DVKVTQSSRYLVKRTGEKVFLECVQDMDHENMFWYRQDPGLGLRLIYFSYDVKMKEKGDIPEGYSVSREKKERFSLILESASTNQTSMYLCASRKRRDRGNSPLHFGNGTRLTVT.

DNA for the CDR3: TGTGCCAGCAGTGGGACTAGCGGCTCCTACGAGCAGTACTTC. This gives the protein CASSGTSGSYEQYF. This chain joins TRBV2 and TRBJ2-7, with 10 bases lining up with TRBD2. The ends lost 4 bases at V and 0 bases at J; junction bases unmatched: 0. The germline V gene encodes CDR1 SNHLY and CDR2 FYNNEI. The length of the CDR3 is 14 residues.

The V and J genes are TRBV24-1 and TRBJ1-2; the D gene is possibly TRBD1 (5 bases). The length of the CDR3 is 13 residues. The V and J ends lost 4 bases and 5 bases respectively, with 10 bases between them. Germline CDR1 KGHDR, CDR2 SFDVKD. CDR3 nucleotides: TGTGCCACCAGTGACCCACGGGGGTATGGCTACACCTTC. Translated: CATSDPRGYGYTF.

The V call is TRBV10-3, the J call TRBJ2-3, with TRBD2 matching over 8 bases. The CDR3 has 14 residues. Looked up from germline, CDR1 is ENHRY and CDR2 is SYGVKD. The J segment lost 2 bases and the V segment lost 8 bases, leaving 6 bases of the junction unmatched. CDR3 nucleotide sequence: TGTGCCATCGGGGGTAGCGGGACCACAGATACGCAGTATTTT. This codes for CAIGGSGTTDTQYF.

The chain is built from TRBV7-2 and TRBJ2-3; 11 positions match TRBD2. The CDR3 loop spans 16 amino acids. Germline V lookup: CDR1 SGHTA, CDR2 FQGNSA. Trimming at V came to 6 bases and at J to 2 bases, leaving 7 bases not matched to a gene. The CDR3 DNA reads TGTGCCAGCAGTGTAGCGGGAGGGCTTATCACAGATACGCAGTATTTT. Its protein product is CASSVAGGLITDTQYF.

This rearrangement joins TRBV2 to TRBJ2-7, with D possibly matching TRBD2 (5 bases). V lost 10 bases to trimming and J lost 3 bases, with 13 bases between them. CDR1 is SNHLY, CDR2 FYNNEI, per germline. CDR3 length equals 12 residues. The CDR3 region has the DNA TGTGCCATAGGGTCTCGGGGCTACGAGCAGTACTTC. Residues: CAIGSRGYEQYF. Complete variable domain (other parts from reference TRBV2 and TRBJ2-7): EPEVTQTPSHQVTQMGQEVILRCVPISNHLYFYWYRQILGQKVEFLVSFYNNEISEKSEIFDDQFSVERPDGSNFTLKIRSTKLEDSAMYFCAIGSRGYEQYFGPGTRLTVT.

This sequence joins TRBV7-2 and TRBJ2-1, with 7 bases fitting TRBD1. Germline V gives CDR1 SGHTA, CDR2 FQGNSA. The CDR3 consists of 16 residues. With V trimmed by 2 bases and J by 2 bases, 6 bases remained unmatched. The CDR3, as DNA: TGTGCCAGCAGCTTATTGGGACAGCAAACCTACAATGAGCAGTTCTTC. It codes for CASSLLGQQTYNEQFF.

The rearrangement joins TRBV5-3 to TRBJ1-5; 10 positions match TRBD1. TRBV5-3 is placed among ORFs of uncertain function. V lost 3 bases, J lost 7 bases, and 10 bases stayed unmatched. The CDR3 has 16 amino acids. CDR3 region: CARSSPGTGVRQPQHF. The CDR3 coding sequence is TGTGCCAGAAGCTCCCCTGGGACAGGGGTGCGACAGCCCCAGCATTTT.